The subject of this entry is one T cell receptor beta chain. J lost 5 bases, V lost 9 bases, and 13 bases had no gene match. The length of the CDR3 is 15 residues. Per the germline V gene, CDR1 is KGHDR and CDR2 is SFDVKD. This entry is derived from a study of blood T cell repertoires in COVID-19. The assay was immunoSEQ multiplex PCR, and TCRdb's table has in-frame clones only and misses some. This table has 65,000 to 85,000 clones, roughly 80% appearing once. Sequencing input: peripheral blood. This chain joins TRBV24-1 and TRBJ2-5; 8 positions match TRBD1. This TCR was sampled from a woman aged 60-75 years with acute or convalescent COVID-19. The CDR3 region has the DNA TGTGCCACCTCTGACCATGCAGGGGGCCGGGAGACCCAGTACTTC. Amino acid sequence: CATSDHAGGRETQYF.